The 10 T cell receptor beta chains presented below share a single source sample, sequenced in a study of T cell responses to AZD1222 COVID-19 vaccine. Profiling relied on immunoSEQ multiplex PCR, and the TCRdb table lists in-frame clones only, not all of them. The repertoire holds some 120,000 clones, with around nine tenths as singletons. This specimen consisted of peripheral blood, obtained on day 0 of AZD1222 vaccination. These receptors were taken from an adult in good health.

The chain recombines TRBV3-1 (or the pseudogene TRBV3-2) with TRBJ2-1, with a tentative D call TRBD2 (5 bases). Germline V gene lookup returns CDR1 LGHDT and CDR2 YNNKEL (reference sequence). CDR3 length equals 15 residues. V was trimmed by 2 bases and J by 8 bases, leaving 16 bases between them. CDR3 sequence (DNA): TGTGCCAGCAGCCAAACTATTACTAGGATGGATGAGCAGTTCTTC. This sequence encodes CASSQTITRMDEQFF.

This clone was recorded once. The gene calls are TRBV24-1 and TRBJ2-1; TRBD1 might be the D (6 bases). V was cut by 8 bases and J by 9 bases, with 13 bases left in between. The CDR3 spans 12 residues. CDR1 is KGHDR, CDR2 SFDVKD, per germline. CDR3 region: CATIGQSSEQFF. In nucleotides, the CDR3 is TGTGCCACCATTGGACAGTCGTCTGAGCAGTTCTTC.

Note on this clone: At one end the junction does not follow the germline gene, possibly because of a read error. The gene calls are TRBV7-6 and TRBJ2-7, with TRBD2 as a possible D gene (6 bases). The CDR3 consists of 15 residues. Germline CDR1 is SGHVS and CDR2 is FNYEAQ. The CDR3 nucleotides read TGTGCCAGCAGCCTAGCCGGGGGATTTGGAAACGAGCAGTACTTC. Its translation: CASSLAGGFGNEQYF.

This sequence joins TRBV3-1 (or the pseudogene TRBV3-2) and TRBJ1-6; 7 bases agree with TRBD1. Germline V gives CDR1 LGHDT, CDR2 YNNKEL (reference sequence). CDR3 length: 15 amino acids. J gave up 8 bases and V 4 bases, and 8 bases lay outside the gene matches. CDR3 residues: CASSPGTDRDSPLHF. DNA of the CDR3: TGTGCCAGCAGCCCCGGGACAGACAGGGATTCACCCCTCCACTTT.

The CDR3 DNA sequence: TGCGCCAGCAGCCCGACCTCCTACGAGCAGTACTTC. Translation gives CASSPTSYEQYF. The V call is TRBV5-1, the J call TRBJ2-7; D unclear. V was cut by 4 bases and J by 0 bases, with 5 bases left in between. The length of the CDR3 is 12 residues. The V gene's germline CDR1 is SGHRS and CDR2 YFSETQ.

The CDR3 DNA reads as TGTGCCAGCCGGCTGGGAGGGGAAGGAAACACCATATATTTT. Protein: CASRLGGEGNTIYF. The chain combines TRBV6-5 with TRBJ1-3, with D possibly matching TRBD1 (5 bases). The germline V gene encodes CDR1 MNHEY and CDR2 SVGAGI. Trimming removed 8 bases from V and 4 bases from J, with 15 bases in between. This CDR3 is built from 14 residues.

The gene calls are TRBV27 and TRBJ2-7, with 12 bases fitting TRBD2. The germline V gene has CDR1 MNHEY and CDR2 SMNVEV (reference sequence). This CDR3 has 15 amino acids. The V and J ends lost 0 bases and 8 bases, in that order; junction bases with no gene match: 5. The CDR3 DNA reads TGTGCCAGCAGTTTATCGCCGACTAGCGGGAGTAAGCAGTACTTC. Translation gives CASSLSPTSGSKQYF.

The chain uses TRBV6-1 and TRBJ2-2; D remains ambiguous. This CDR3 comprises 16 residues. Trimming stripped 4 bases from V and 0 bases from J, with 12 bases between. Germline CDR1 MNHNS, CDR2 SASEGT. The CDR3 region is CASSALSRTNTGELFF. The DNA for the CDR3 is TGTGCCAGCAGTGCCCTGTCGCGGACGAACACCGGGGAGCTGTTTTTT.

This clone showed up just a few times. The V gene is TRBV5-1, the J gene TRBJ1-5; a possible D gene is TRBD1 (5 bases). The germline CDR1 and CDR2 sequences are SGHRS and YFSETQ. The CDR3 has 13 residues. Trimming took off 0 bases at V and 7 bases at J, with 8 bases between the two ends. Here the CDR3 DNA reads TGCGCCAGCAGCTTGGAAGGGGAACAGCCCCAGCATTTT. Translated: CASSLEGEQPQHF.

This chain connects TRBV7-3 to TRBJ2-2; 7 bases line up with TRBD2. There are 16 residues in the CDR3. J gave up 5 bases and V 3 bases, and 9 bases lay outside the gene matches. The V gene's germline CDR1 is SGHTA and CDR2 FQGTGA. CDR3 in DNA: TGTGCCAGCAGCTTGATGGCGGGAGCGAGGACCGGGGAGCTGTTTTTT. Amino acids: CASSLMAGARTGELFF.